Below are 32 T cell receptor beta chains sequenced from a single sample in a study of blood T cell repertoires in COVID-19. The repertoire was sequenced with immunoSEQ multiplex PCR; TCRdb's copy has only in-frame clones and lacks some. Of 130,000 to 150,000 clones listed, 75% to 85% were seen once; the top ten hold roughly 8.4%. The sequenced material came from peripheral blood. The receptors stem from a human donor with acute or convalescent COVID-19. The donor label of this sample is uncertain.

The CDR3 nucleotides read TGTGCCAGCAGGGGATGGGGCGAAGAGACCCAGTACTTC. Its protein product is CASRGWGEETQYF. The V call is TRBV6-5, the J call TRBJ2-5; D is perhaps TRBD1 (5 bases). Trimming shortened V by 6 bases and J by 3 bases, and 11 bases separated the two germline ends. There are 13 residues in the CDR3. Looked up from germline, CDR1 is MNHEY and CDR2 is SVGAGI.

The V call is TRBV14, the J call TRBJ1-1, with unresolved D. Germline CDR1 and CDR2: SGHDN and FVKESK. V was clipped by 1 base and J by 12 bases, with 18 bases between them. This CDR3 is 14 amino acids long. CDR3 region: CASSQASGGMITFF. In DNA form, the CDR3 reads TGTGCCAGCAGCCAAGCTAGCGGAGGGATGATAACTTTCTTT.

The chain links TRBV2 to TRBJ1-3, with D unresolved. The CDR3 runs 12 residues. CDR1 and CDR2 (germline): SNHLY, FYNNEI. V lost 7 bases and J 0 bases, leaving 4 bases between the germline ends. The CDR3 reads CASKSSGNTIYF. The CDR3 nucleotides are TGTGCCAGCAAGAGCTCTGGAAACACCATATATTTT.

This clone showed up just once. The chain employs TRBV24-1 and TRBJ1-1, with D unclear. Per the germline V gene, CDR1 is KGHDR and CDR2 is SFDVKD. Trimming removed 4 bases from V and 5 bases from J, with 10 bases in between. CDR3 length: 13 residues. The CDR3: CATSDRRGTEAFF. As DNA, the CDR3 is TGTGCCACCAGTGACAGAAGAGGAACTGAAGCTTTCTTT.

This clone has more than one count but fewer than ten. This chain uses TRBV12-5 with TRBJ2-1; perhaps TRBD1 as D (7 bases). The CDR3 runs to 17 residues. Germline CDR1 and CDR2: LGHNT and FRNRAP. V was shortened by 2 bases and J by 0 bases, with 14 bases between the two germline ends. The CDR3 reads CASGLTVRGDSYNEQFF. In DNA, the CDR3 is TGTGCTAGTGGTTTGACCGTCAGGGGGGACTCCTACAATGAGCAGTTCTTC. Variable domain in full (rest from reference TRBV12-5 and TRBJ2-1): DARVTQTPRHKVTEMGQEVTMRCQPILGHNTVFWYRQTMMQGLELLAYFRNRAPLDDSGMPKDRFSAEMPDATLATLKIQPSEPRDSAVYFCASGLTVRGDSYNEQFFGPGTRLTVL.

The chain is built from TRBV4-1 and TRBJ1-5, with D possibly TRBD1 on 5 matching bases. The CDR3 is 15 residues long. The V end lost 1 base, the J end lost 5 bases, and 12 bases lay between the germline ends. Per germline, CDR1 MGHRA and CDR2 YSYEKL. The CDR3 region is CASSQVGGSDQPQHF. CDR3 nucleotide sequence: TGCGCCAGCAGCCAAGTGGGGGGTTCGGATCAGCCCCAGCATTTT.

This clone was seen more than once but under ten times. The rearrangement links TRBV24-1 to TRBJ2-5, with unresolved D. This CDR3 is built from 13 residues. Between the trimmed V and J ends, which lost 5 bases and 4 bases, there was a span of 10 bases. Germline V CDR1 and CDR2: KGHDR, SFDVKD. Here the CDR3 reads CATSARQRETQYF. In DNA, the CDR3 is TGTGCCACCAGTGCCAGGCAGAGAGAGACCCAGTACTTC.

This chain uses TRBV27 with TRBJ2-1; possible D gene TRBD1, 6 bases. Germline CDR1 is MNHEY and CDR2 is SMNVEV (reference sequence). The CDR3 loop spans 17 amino acids. V lost 1 base, J lost 1 base, and 14 bases lay in between. CDR3 sequence: CASSLWAVRGSYNEQFF. DNA of the CDR3: TGTGCCAGCAGTTTATGGGCCGTGAGGGGGTCCTACAATGAGCAGTTCTTC.

This sequence joins TRBV7-2 and TRBJ2-3; D not certain. The germline V gene has CDR1 SGHTA and CDR2 FQGNSA. This CDR3 spans 14 amino acids. V lost 5 bases to trimming and J lost 0 bases, with 9 bases between them. For the CDR3, the DNA is TGTGCCAGCAGCCCGTTGCGTAGCACAGATACGCAGTATTTT. Translation: CASSPLRSTDTQYF. The variable domain in full, completed from reference TRBV7-2 and TRBJ2-3, reads GAGVSQSPSNKVTEKGKDVELRCDPISGHTALYWYRQSLGQGLEFLIYFQGNSAPDKSGLPSDRFSAERTGGSVSTLTIQRTQQEDSAVYLCASSPLRSTDTQYFGPGTRLTVL.

The sample holds one count of this clone. The rearrangement links TRBV29-1 to TRBJ1-1; 10 bases match TRBD1. Trimming cost V 4 bases and J 10 bases; bases outside gene matches: 3. CDR3 length: 11 residues. Germline V gene sequence: CDR1 SQVTM, CDR2 ANQGSEA. The CDR3 nucleotides read TGCAGCGTTGGACAGGGGGCCGTAGCTTTCTTT. It codes for CSVGQGAVAFF.

V and J are TRBV21-1 and TRBJ2-3; the table names TRBD1, a call not compared with the DNA. TRBV21-1 is marked as a pseudogene. This CDR3 contains 16 residues. CDR3 sequence reads: CASSKVARRSTDTQYF. DNA for the CDR3: TGTGCCAGCAGCAAAGTGGCCAGGCGAAGCACAGATACGCAGTATTTT.

J is TRBJ2-2 and V is TRBV10-1, with a possible D match to TRBD1 (6 bases). With 5 bases removed from V and 5 bases from J, the gap between germline ends came to 9 bases. From germline, CDR1 is WNHNN and CDR2 SYGVQD (reference sequence). This CDR3 spans 13 amino acids. The CDR3 nucleotides read TGCGCCAGCAGTTCACAGGGAACCGGGGAGCTGTTTTTT. The encoded protein is CASSSQGTGELFF.

The J gene is TRBJ2-7, the V gene TRBV19; perhaps TRBD2 as D (6 bases). Trimming took off 4 bases at V and 0 bases at J, with 13 bases between the two ends. CDR3 size: 15 residues. From germline, CDR1 is LNHDA and CDR2 SQIVND (reference sequence). CDR3 sequence (DNA): TGTGCCAGTAGTAGCCCCTGGCGGGGCTCCTACGAGCAGTACTTC. Translation: CASSSPWRGSYEQYF.

Points on this clone: A junction end diverges from the germline sequence, so it may reflect a read error. The rearrangement links TRBV5-1 to TRBJ2-3; 9 nucleotides agree with TRBD1. This CDR3 has 14 amino acids. CDR1 is SGHRS, CDR2 YFSETQ, per germline. The CDR3 here is CASSEGQGTDTQYF. The CDR3 DNA sequence: TGCGCCAGCAGCGAGGGACAGGGCACGGATACGCAGTATTTT.

V gene TRBV4-1 combines with J gene TRBJ2-3; possible D gene TRBD2, 7 bases. CDR3 length: 17 amino acids. Germline-derived CDR1 and CDR2 are MGHRA and YSYEKL. Trimming cost V 1 base and J 4 bases, with 18 bases left between them. The CDR3 protein is CASSQGFVGGAADTQYF. The CDR3 bases are TGCGCCAGCAGCCAAGGGTTTGTGGGGGGGGCCGCAGATACGCAGTATTTT.

This chain connects TRBV6-5 to TRBJ1-2; maybe TRBD1 (6 bases). The CDR3 loop spans 15 amino acids. The germline CDR1 and CDR2 sequences are MNHEY and SVGAGI. V shed 2 bases and J shed 4 bases, with 14 bases lying between them. The CDR3: CASSYGAGVGYGYTF. CDR3 coding DNA: TGTGCCAGCAGTTACGGGGCAGGGGTGGGCTATGGCTACACCTTC.

The gene calls are TRBV6-5 and TRBJ1-6, with D uncertain. Trimming took off 2 bases at V and 7 bases at J, with 3 bases between the two ends. This CDR3 spans 12 amino acids. Germline loops: CDR1 MNHEY, CDR2 SVGAGI. CDR3 amino acids: CASSYLNSPLHF. In DNA, the CDR3 is TGTGCCAGCAGTTACCTCAATTCACCCCTCCACTTT.

The chain couples TRBV10-3 to TRBJ1-2, with TRBD1 identical over 8 bases. After removal of 3 bases from V and 8 bases from J, the junction contained 8 bases not matched to a gene. CDR3 size: 14 residues. Germline loops: CDR1 ENHRY, CDR2 SYGVKD. CDR3 loop: CAISESRGLGGYTF. The CDR3 nucleotides are TGTGCCATCAGTGAAAGCAGGGGGCTAGGGGGCTACACCTTC.

The chain uses TRBV11-2 and TRBJ2-1; 7 bases are a match to TRBD2. Unmatched junction bases numbered 10, after V lost 5 bases and J lost 6 bases. CDR1 and CDR2 (germline): SGHAT, FQNNGV. The CDR3 runs 15 residues. CDR3 in amino acids: CASSTRLARGNEQFF. CDR3 bases: TGTGCCAGCAGCACCCGACTAGCTAGGGGCAATGAGCAGTTCTTC.

The chain couples TRBV5-1 to TRBJ1-2, with a possible D match to TRBD1 (5 bases). V lost 3 bases and J lost 4, with 13 bases in between. The CDR3 covers 14 residues. Germline V CDR1 and CDR2: SGHRS, YFSETQ. CDR3 in amino acids: CASSSLGDAYGYTF. The CDR3 DNA is TGCGCCAGCAGCTCTCTAGGGGATGCCTATGGCTACACCTTC.

This clone was observed a few times. This chain links TRBV12-5 with TRBJ2-7, with 7 bases identical to TRBD1. The CDR3 consists of 16 residues. V gave up 3 bases and J gave up 4 bases; unmatched junction bases: 12. Germline CDR1 LGHNT, CDR2 FRNRAP. DNA of the CDR3: TGTGCTAGTGGTTTTTCTACCGGGACAGTTTCGTACGAGCAGTACGTC. Its translation is CASGFSTGTVSYEQYV.

The V gene is TRBV27, the J gene TRBJ2-1, with a tentative D call TRBD2 (6 bases). The CDR3 runs to 14 residues. V shed 7 bases and J shed 15 bases, with 25 bases lying between them. CDR1 is MNHEY and CDR2 is SMNVEV in the germline V gene (reference sequence). The CDR3 DNA reads as TGTGCCAGCACCCCAACCCCCGGGACTCCCGTGCGGTTCTTC. It specifies CASTPTPGTPVRFF.

V usage is TRBV20-1 and J usage is TRBJ2-1; tentative D call: TRBD2 (6 bases). In germline, CDR1 is DFQATT, CDR2 SNEGSKA (reference sequence). This CDR3 contains 11 residues. Between the trimmed V and J ends, which lost 4 bases and 10 bases, there was a span of 11 bases. The CDR3: CSATDGGEQFF. The CDR3 nucleotides read TGCAGTGCTACCGACGGAGGGGAGCAGTTCTTC.

The chain is built from TRBV11-2 and TRBJ1-6, with D maybe TRBD1 (6 bases). Germline V gene lookup returns CDR1 SGHAT and CDR2 FQNNGV. The V end lost 6 bases, the J end lost 12 bases, and 15 bases lay between the germline ends. This CDR3 region has 13 residues. CDR3 sequence (DNA): TGTGCCAGCAGTACCGGACAGTCTGGACCCCTCCACTTT. Translating it yields CASSTGQSGPLHF.

This clone showed up many times. The chain links TRBV9 to TRBJ2-2; unclear D gene. V dropped 4 bases and J dropped 4 bases, with 5 bases sitting between them. This CDR3 has 12 amino acids. In germline, CDR1 is SGDLS, CDR2 YYNGEE. The CDR3 reads CASSSGTGELFF. In DNA, the CDR3 is TGTGCCAGCAGCTCGGGCACCGGGGAGCTGTTTTTT.

The chain uses TRBV4-1 and TRBJ1-2; D unresolved. This CDR3 region has 16 residues. Germline assignment: CDR1 MGHRA and CDR2 YSYEKL. V was clipped by 4 bases and J by 2 bases, with 17 bases between them. CDR3 coding DNA: TGCGCCAGCAGCCTCCCTACCCCCGCAAGAAACTATGGCTACACCTTC. Translation: CASSLPTPARNYGYTF.

J is TRBJ2-7 and V is TRBV10-3; D might be TRBD2 (6 bases). This CDR3 region has 14 residues. The V end was cut by 0 bases, the J end by 7 bases, with 13 bases between. Germline CDR1 and CDR2: ENHRY and SYGVKD. CDR3 region: CAISESGGAKEQYV. The CDR3 DNA reads as TGTGCCATCAGTGAGTCGGGAGGAGCCAAGGAGCAGTACGTC.

V is TRBV24-1 and J is TRBJ2-2; 7 nucleotides agree with TRBD1. CDR3 length equals 16 residues. Losses at the gene ends were 4 bases for V and 0 bases for J; bases not matched to a gene: 4. Germline assignment: CDR1 KGHDR and CDR2 SFDVKD. As DNA, the CDR3 is TGTGCCACCAGTGACAACAGGGGATCGAACACCGGGGAGCTGTTTTTT. Translated, it gives CATSDNRGSNTGELFF.

The chain links TRBV19 to TRBJ1-1; maybe TRBD1 (5 bases). The CDR3 has 12 amino acids. Germline V lookup: CDR1 LNHDA, CDR2 SQIVND (reference sequence). The V end was cut by 5 bases, the J end by 10 bases, with 14 bases between. CDR3 in amino acids: CASSSGLRGAFF. The CDR3 nucleotides are TGTGCCAGTAGTTCGGGTCTAAGGGGAGCTTTCTTT.

The chain carries TRBV5-1 and TRBJ1-3; a weak D match, TRBD1 (5 bases). Looked up from germline, CDR1 is SGHRS and CDR2 is YFSETQ. This CDR3 is built from 15 residues. V was cut by 4 bases and J by 0 bases, with 11 bases left in between. As DNA, the CDR3 is TGCGCCAGCAGCCTGGACACCATCTCTGGAAACACCATATATTTT. This translates into CASSLDTISGNTIYF.

The chain joins TRBV10-3 to TRBJ2-3; 9 nucleotides align to TRBD1. The CDR3 runs 17 residues. Germline lookup yields CDR1 ENHRY and CDR2 SYGVKD. V dropped 3 bases and J dropped 2; count of bases not matched to a gene: 9. CDR3 in amino acids: CAISDPRDRVYTDTQYF. The CDR3 nucleotides are TGTGCCATCAGTGACCCCCGGGACAGGGTTTACACAGATACGCAGTATTTT.

The chain combines TRBV3-1 (or the pseudogene TRBV3-2) with TRBJ1-5; unclear D gene. V was shortened by 1 base and J by 6 bases, with 7 bases between the two germline ends. The CDR3 loop spans 13 amino acids. Germline CDR1 and CDR2: LGHDT and YNNKEL (reference sequence). In DNA, the CDR3 is TGTGCCAGCAGCCAAGCGCGTGGTCAGCCCCAGCATTTT. Protein product: CASSQARGQPQHF.